This is a list of T cell receptor beta chains from one sample in a study of shared clonotypes between healthy human individuals. Using immunoSEQ multiplex PCR, the repertoire was profiled, and TCRdb retains in-frame clones only, with some absent. The table has about 2 million clones, roughly 94% seen once. Sequenced material: naive CD4+ T cells sorted from blood. The receptors here all came from a young man in good health. Each CDR3 is given with its conserved first and last residue. A D gene is named only where the DNA matches it firmly. Some rows mark clone size as missing; the rest say once, few, many or name a class of expanded clone.

CDR3nt	CDR3aa	len	d_gene	j_gene	abundance	v_gene
TGCGCCAGCAGCTTTTCCCAGGACAGGCGTGCCTACGAGCAGTACTTC	CASSFSQDRRAYEQYF	16	TRBD1	TRBJ2-7	-	TRBV5-1
TGCGCCAGCAGCCAAGATTTGGGCAAGGCTGGAAACACCATATATTTT	CASSQDLGKAGNTIYF	16	-	TRBJ1-3	-	TRBV4-3
TGTGCCAGCAGTGGGGGTACAGATACGCAGTATTTT	CASSGGTDTQYF	12	-	TRBJ2-3	-	TRBV2
TGTGCCAGCAGCTCGAGGACAGGAGCGTCCTCCTACGAGCAGTACTTC	CASSSRTGASSYEQYF	16	TRBD1	TRBJ2-7	-	TRBV11-2
TGTGCCAGCCAACAGGGTCGGAACAATCAGCCCCAGCATTTT	CASQQGRNNQPQHF	14	-	TRBJ1-5	once	TRBV2
TGTGCCAGCAGCGTAGAAGGGGACAGGGGTGGCTACACCTTC	CASSVEGDRGGYTF	14	TRBD1	TRBJ1-2	-	TRBV9
TGTGCCAGCTCACCAAGGGCGTACCAAGAGACCCAGTACTTC	CASSPRAYQETQYF	14	-	TRBJ2-5	-	TRBV18
TGTGCCAGCACTGAATCCGGGGGGCTGAACCAGTACTTC	CASTESGGLNQYF	13	-	TRBJ2-7	-	TRBV2
TGTGCCAGCAGTCAACAGGGGTTGGGTCAGCCCCAGCATTTT	CASSQQGLGQPQHF	14	TRBD1	TRBJ1-5	once	TRBV6-5
TGTGCCAGCAGCGTATACGGTGGTGAGACCCAGTACTTC	CASSVYGGETQYF	13	-	TRBJ2-5	-	TRBV9
TGTGCCAGCGGGGTACCGCGGTGGACCACCGGGGAGCTGTTTTTT	CASGVPRWTTGELFF	15	-	TRBJ2-2	-	TRBV6-5
TGTGCCAGTAGTAACGGTGGCCCCACCGGGGAGCTGTTTTTT	CASSNGGPTGELFF	14	-	TRBJ2-2	-	TRBV19
TGCAGCGTTAGTCGAGCGGGGGGCACTGAGCAGTTCTTC	CSVSRAGGTEQFF	13	TRBD2	TRBJ2-1	-	TRBV29-1
TGTGCCAGCAGAGGTTTGGGTAGCACAGATACGCAGTATTTT	CASRGLGSTDTQYF	14	-	TRBJ2-3	-	TRBV5-4
TGCGCCAGCAGCTTGAGAGGAGTCGGGTCACCCCTCCACTTT	CASSLRGVGSPLHF	14	-	TRBJ1-6	-	TRBV5-1
TGTGCCAGCAGCCCGGACAGTAGCAATCAGCCCCAGCATTTT	CASSPDSSNQPQHF	14	-	TRBJ1-5	-	TRBV2
TGTGCCAGCAGCTTAGCCTCCGGGCCCCGTCCCTACAATGAGCAGTTCTTC	CASSLASGPRPYNEQFF	17	-	TRBJ2-1	-	TRBV7-2
TGTGCCAGCAGCTTGCCGGGACTAGCGGGGGGTGAGACCCAGTACTTC	CASSLPGLAGGETQYF	16	TRBD2	TRBJ2-5	-	TRBV5-6
TGTGCCAGCAGTTATGGTGAGACACCTAACTATGGCTACACCTTC	CASSYGETPNYGYTF	15	-	TRBJ1-2	-	TRBV6-5
TGTGCCAGCACTTTAGGTGGAGAGCAGTACTTC	CASTLGGEQYF	11	-	TRBJ2-7	-	TRBV6-5
TGTGCCAGCAGCTTATGGCTAGCGGGAGATAGAGATGAGCAGTTCTTC	CASSLWLAGDRDEQFF	16	TRBD2	TRBJ2-1	-	TRBV7-9
TGTGCCAGCAGCTTAGATGCCGCGAACACTGAAGCTTTCTTT	CASSLDAANTEAFF	14	-	TRBJ1-1	once	TRBV7-2
TGTGCCAGCAGGAACCCAGGGCTCTATGGCTACACCTTC	CASRNPGLYGYTF	13	-	TRBJ1-2	-	TRBV28
TGTGCCAGTTATCGGGGGGCAAACACCGGGGAGCTGTTTTTT	CASYRGANTGELFF	14	-	TRBJ2-2	-	TRBV19
TGCGCCAGCAGCTTGGGACTAGCGGGGCACTACAATGAGCAGTTCTTC	CASSLGLAGHYNEQFF	16	TRBD2	TRBJ2-1	-	TRBV5-1
TGTGCCAGCAGCGCGGGACAGCAACAAGAGACCCAGTACTTC	CASSAGQQQETQYF	14	TRBD1	TRBJ2-5	-	TRBV9
TGTGCCAGCGCAGGGTTGCCCTACAATGAGCAGTTCTTC	CASAGLPYNEQFF	13	-	TRBJ2-1	-	TRBV6-5
TGTGCCATCTGGGCGGACACGGGGAGGAACACTGAAGCTTTCTTT	CAIWADTGRNTEAFF	15	-	TRBJ1-1	-	TRBV10-3
TGTGCCAGCAGTAACAGAGGCGAGGTAGCTTTCTTT	CASSNRGEVAFF	12	-	TRBJ1-1	once	TRBV27
TGTGCCAGCAGTACCCCCAGGGCCGGGTATGGCTACACCTTC	CASSTPRAGYGYTF	14	-	TRBJ1-2	-	TRBV27
TGTGCCAGCAGCCCCGGCGCGACTAGCGGGGGAGAGACCCAGTACTTC	CASSPGATSGGETQYF	16	TRBD2	TRBJ2-5	-	TRBV9
TGTGCCAGCAGTCCGGATTCTGCGACTAGGTCCCAGCATTTT	CASSPDSATRSQHF	14	-	TRBJ1-5	-	TRBV28
TGCGCCAGCAGCCGGGGACAGCCGCCGACAGATACGCAGTATTTT	CASSRGQPPTDTQYF	15	TRBD1	TRBJ2-3	-	TRBV5-1
TGTGCCAGCTCGTACGGGGGAGATACTGAAGCTTTCTTT	CASSYGGDTEAFF	13	-	TRBJ1-1	-	TRBV18
TGCGCCAGCAGCCAAGATGGGTATGGCTACACCTTC	CASSQDGYGYTF	12	-	TRBJ1-2	-	TRBV4-1
TGTGCCAGCTCACCGCTGGGACAGGCGAGGCGCGAGCAGTACTTC	CASSPLGQARREQYF	15	TRBD1	TRBJ2-7	-	TRBV18